The present entry profiles one T cell receptor (beta chain) with its context. The data belong to a study of cytomegalovirus exposure and HLA in healthy donors. The V end was cut by 0 bases, the J end by 4 bases, with 3 bases between. Germline values: CDR1 SGHRS, CDR2 YFSETQ. The CDR3 is 12 amino acids. PCR amplification relied on 60 Vbeta primers (plus 13 Jbeta primers). The data were produced by immunoSEQ multiplex PCR, yet TCRdb's version contains in-frame clones alone and is incomplete. The sample shows roughly 160,000 clones, approximately 80% of them seen only once. This receptor was taken from a woman aged 25 to 39 in good health and CMV-seronegative. The sample was PBMCs. The genes are TRBV5-1 and TRBJ2-3, with no clear D. CDR3 DNA sequence: TGCGCCAGCAGCTTGGTCGCAGATACGCAGTATTTT. It yields the protein CASSLVADTQYF. Using reference TRBV5-1 and TRBJ2-3 for the parts outside the CDR3, the full variable domain is KAGVTQTPRYLIKTRGQQVTLSCSPISGHRSVSWYQQTPGQGLQFLFEYFSETQRNKGNFPGRFSGRQFSNSRSEMNVSTLELGDSALYLCASSLVADTQYFGPGTRLTVL.